What follows are 2 T cell receptor beta chains derived from one specimen sequenced in a study of CD8 T cells in ankylosing spondylitis. TCRdb reanalysed the 5' RACE reads using MiXCR and keeps one entry per CDR3 protein. Here the sample spans around 150,000 distinct CDR3 sequences, under 55% being singletons. Input material: synovial fluid, either unsorted or a sorted T cell fraction (not recorded which). Every receptor here comes from a male donor with ankylosing spondylitis.

This clonotype showed up many times. The chain links TRBV6-4 to TRBJ2-1; 11 bases align to TRBD2. V lost 4 bases, J lost 7 bases, and 9 bases stayed unmatched. The CDR3 sequence is 16 residues long. Germline lookup yields CDR1 MRHNA and CDR2 SNTAGT. The CDR3 loop is CASSVLAGATGNEQFF. For the CDR3, the DNA is TGTGCCAGCAGTGTACTAGCGGGGGCGACTGGGAATGAGCAGTTCTTC.

The chain uses TRBV4-1 and TRBJ1-3; D unclear. The V and J ends lost 3 bases and 4 bases respectively, with 16 bases between them. Looked up from germline, CDR1 is MGHRA and CDR2 is YSYEKL. This CDR3 contains 16 residues. CDR3: CASSHEGRVAGNTIYF. The CDR3 DNA sequence: TGCGCCAGCAGCCATGAGGGTCGCGTGGCCGGAAACACCATATATTTT.